One and the same sample provided the 27 T cell receptor beta chains below, sequenced in a study of T cell responses to AZD1222 COVID-19 vaccine. The data were produced by immunoSEQ multiplex PCR, yet TCRdb's version contains in-frame clones alone and is incomplete. The sample lists 210,000 or so clones; about 94% were seen once. The sample here was peripheral blood, taken 28 days after the second dose of the MenACWY control vaccine. These receptor sequences come from an adult who received the MenACWY meningococcal vaccine as a control.

This clone has only one observation. This sequence joins TRBV7-9 and TRBJ1-2; possible D gene TRBD1, 5 bases. Germline CDR1 is SEHNR and CDR2 is FQNEAQ (reference sequence). The CDR3 has 15 residues. V was pared by 5 bases and J by 0 bases, with 13 bases between. The CDR3 spells CASSAQGTSNYGYTF. CDR3 bases: TGTGCCAGCAGCGCCCAGGGAACATCTAACTATGGCTACACCTTC.

The chain employs TRBV5-1 and TRBJ1-2; weak D call: TRBD1 (6 bases). Trimming left V 0 bases short and J 8 bases short, with 23 bases between. There are 17 residues in the CDR3. Germline V lookup: CDR1 SGHRS, CDR2 YFSETQ. The CDR3 DNA is TGCGCCAGCAGCTTGGAGCCAGGGGCCGGCGGAAGGGGAGGCTACACCTTC. Translation gives CASSLEPGAGGRGGYTF. Full variable domain (remainder filled in from reference TRBV5-1 and TRBJ1-2): KAGVTQTPRYLIKTRGQQVTLSCSPISGHRSVSWYQQTPGQGLQFLFEYFSETQRNKGNFPGRFSGRQFSNSRSEMNVSTLELGDSALYLCASSLEPGAGGRGGYTFGSGTRLTVV.

The chain recombines TRBV6-6 with TRBJ1-2; the D gene is possibly TRBD1 (5 bases). V was shortened by 4 bases and J by 2 bases, with 11 bases between the two germline ends. Germline lookup yields CDR1 MNHNY and CDR2 SVGAGI (reference sequence). This CDR3 spans 14 amino acids. The CDR3 loop reads CASSSAGSNYGYTF. The CDR3 DNA reads as TGTGCCAGCAGTTCGGCAGGGTCCAACTATGGCTACACCTTC.

The chain employs TRBV7-2 and TRBJ2-7, with D hard to call. Germline V gene lookup returns CDR1 SGHTA and CDR2 FQGNSA. CDR3 length: 14 amino acids. Trimming shortened V by 5 bases and J by 4 bases, and 15 bases separated the two germline ends. Here the CDR3 DNA reads TGTGCCAGCAGCGCCGGGTCGCAAGGGTACGAGCAGTACTTC. Amino acids: CASSAGSQGYEQYF.

The V call is TRBV7-2, the J call TRBJ2-7, with 7 positions matching TRBD2. The V and J ends lost 1 base and 0 bases, in that order; junction bases with no gene match: 3. Germline loops: CDR1 SGHTA, CDR2 FQGNSA. The CDR3 contains 15 residues. The CDR3 bases are TGTGCCAGCAGCTTAGTGGGGGGGAACTCCTACGAGCAGTACTTC. Translation gives CASSLVGGNSYEQYF.

The rearrangement links TRBV28 to TRBJ2-7, with TRBD1 identical over 7 bases. The CDR3 consists of 15 residues. The germline CDR1 and CDR2 sequences are MDHEN and SYDVKM. V was pared by 5 bases and J by 0 bases, with 7 bases of the junction left unmatched. CDR3 in DNA: TGTGCCAGCAGTCCCCCGGGACAGAGCTCCTACGAGCAGTACTTC. The encoded protein is CASSPPGQSSYEQYF.

The chain is built from TRBV7-9 and TRBJ2-7, with TRBD2 matching over 7 bases. V lost 5 bases to trimming and J lost 2 bases; unmatched junction nucleotides: 9. The CDR3 is 15 residues long. Germline CDR1 and CDR2: SEHNR and FQNEAQ (reference sequence). DNA of the CDR3: TGTGCCAGCAGCGCCCCGGCGGGAGACGCCTACGAGCAGTACTTC. Protein: CASSAPAGDAYEQYF.

The V gene is TRBV7-2, the J gene TRBJ1-5; 8 bases map to TRBD1. V gave up 4 bases and J gave up 7 bases; unmatched junction bases: 6. This CDR3 has 14 amino acids. Germline lookup yields CDR1 SGHTA and CDR2 FQGNSA. The CDR3 region is CASSSDRAGQPQHF. The CDR3 DNA sequence: TGTGCCAGCAGCTCGGACAGGGCCGGGCAGCCCCAGCATTTT.

About this clone itself: One end of the junction fails to match germline, which may point to a read error. The J gene is TRBJ2-2, the V gene TRBV7-7; 13 nucleotides agree with TRBD2. Germline V gives CDR1 SSHAT, CDR2 FNYEAQ (reference sequence). The CDR3 consists of 17 residues. CDR3 region: CASSLETSGRLTGELFF. CDR3 coding DNA: TGTGCTAGCAGCTTAGAGACTAGCGGGAGGCTCACCGGGGAGCTGTTTTTT. The whole variable domain, remainder taken from reference TRBV7-7 and TRBJ2-2, is GAGVSQSPRYKVTKRGQDVTLRCDPISSHATLYWYQQALGQGPEFLTYFNYEAQPDKSGLPSDRFSAERPEGSISTLTIQRTEQRDSAMYRCASSLETSGRLTGELFFGEGSRLTVL.

The CDR3 DNA is TGTGCCAGCAGCCCAAAGACAGGAGCTAATGAAAAACTGTTTTTT. It codes for CASSPKTGANEKLFF. The chain employs TRBV9 and TRBJ1-4; maybe TRBD1 (6 bases). From germline, CDR1 is SGDLS and CDR2 YYNGEE. Trimming cost V 4 bases and J 3 bases, with 13 bases left between them. The CDR3 consists of 15 residues. Drawing the rest from reference TRBV9 and TRBJ1-4, the complete variable domain is DSGVTQTPKHLITATGQRVTLRCSPRSGDLSVYWYQQSLDQGLQFLIQYYNGEERAKGNILERFSAQQFPDLHSELNLSSLELGDSALYFCASSPKTGANEKLFFGSGTQLSVL.

The rearrangement joins TRBV3-1 (or the pseudogene TRBV3-2) to TRBJ2-3; D possibly corresponds to TRBD2 (5 bases). Trimming shortened V by 0 bases and J by 0 bases, and 7 bases separated the two germline ends. The CDR3 loop spans 15 amino acids. Germline-derived CDR1 and CDR2 are LGHDT and YNNKEL (reference sequence). The CDR3 DNA sequence: TGTGCCAGCAGCCAAGAGGGCGGGAGCACAGATACGCAGTATTTT. Translated: CASSQEGGSTDTQYF.

The gene calls are TRBV27 and TRBJ1-2, with D unclear. This CDR3 region has 14 residues. Deletions cut 0 bases from V and 4 bases from J, with 9 bases between. CDR1 and CDR2 (germline): MNHEY, SMNVEV (reference sequence). This CDR3 is CASSLSWGSYGYTF. CDR3 bases: TGTGCCAGCAGTTTATCGTGGGGTTCCTATGGCTACACCTTC.

The rearrangement links TRBV18 to TRBJ2-2; D gene uncertain. The CDR3 has 12 residues. Trimming removed 3 bases at V and 7 bases at J, with 6 bases between. Germline V gene sequence: CDR1 KGHSH, CDR2 LQKENI. The CDR3 DNA reads TGTGCCAGCTCACCCAAGGACGGGGAGCTGTTTTTT. This gives the protein CASSPKDGELFF.

The V call is TRBV19, the J call TRBJ1-1, with 11 bases that match TRBD1. The CDR3 sequence is 15 residues long. Unmatched junction bases numbered 7, after V lost 3 bases and J lost 7 bases. The germline gives CDR1 LNHDA, CDR2 SQIVND (reference sequence). The CDR3 region is CASSMWTGGIGEAFF. In nucleotides, the CDR3 is TGTGCCAGTAGTATGTGGACAGGGGGCATTGGTGAAGCTTTCTTT. Complete variable domain (other parts from reference TRBV19 and TRBJ1-1): DGGITQSPKYLFRKEGQNVTLSCEQNLNHDAMYWYRQDPGQGLRLIYYSQIVNDFQKGDIAEGYSVSREKKESFPLTVTSAQKNPTAFYLCASSMWTGGIGEAFFGQGTRLTVV.

The chain uses TRBV24-1 and TRBJ2-7; D gene uncertain. Germline loops: CDR1 KGHDR, CDR2 SFDVKD. This CDR3 is 14 amino acids long. V was trimmed by 9 bases and J by 2 bases, leaving 16 bases between them. This CDR3 reads CATPSKKGTYEQYF. CDR3 DNA sequence: TGTGCCACCCCCAGCAAGAAAGGAACCTACGAGCAGTACTTC.

V usage is TRBV21-1 and J usage is TRBJ2-7; the table's D call, TRBD2, has no DNA check behind it. TRBV21-1 is a listed pseudogene. The CDR3 spans 16 residues. The CDR3 DNA follows: TGTGCCAGCAGCAAAGTTGTGCCAGCGGGGGGCTACGAGCAGTACTTC. Translated, it gives CASSKVVPAGGYEQYF.

This clone was observed once. V gene TRBV4-2 combines with J gene TRBJ2-7; no clear D. CDR3 length equals 13 residues. V lost 4 bases and J 3 bases, leaving 10 bases between the germline ends. Germline V gene sequence: CDR1 LGHNA, CDR2 YNFKEQ. The CDR3 nucleotides are TGTGCCAGCAGCCCGAACGGGTTCTACGAGCAGTACTTC. Translation: CASSPNGFYEQYF.

This chain uses TRBV2 with TRBJ2-2; 7 bases are shared with TRBD2. Germline values: CDR1 SNHLY, CDR2 FYNNEI. The CDR3 totals 15 residues. Germline trimming cut 3 bases from V and 4 bases from J; bases unmatched to any gene: 5. CDR3 residues: CASSEALAVTGELFF. The CDR3 coding sequence is TGTGCCAGCAGTGAGGCTCTAGCGGTCACCGGGGAGCTGTTTTTT.

This chain connects TRBV18 to TRBJ1-2; 8 bases agree with TRBD1. The CDR3 sequence is 15 residues long. CDR1 is KGHSH and CDR2 is LQKENI in the germline V gene. With 5 bases clipped from V and 5 bases from J, the junction kept 10 bases outside the gene matches. This chain's CDR3 is CASSTNRDRMYGYTF. CDR3 coding DNA: TGTGCCAGCTCAACAAACCGGGACAGGATGTATGGCTACACCTTC.

The chain employs TRBV10-3 and TRBJ2-7, with D tentatively TRBD1 (6 bases). This CDR3 spans 15 amino acids. In germline, CDR1 is ENHRY, CDR2 SYGVKD. Trimming shortened V by 4 bases and J by 2 bases, and 15 bases separated the two germline ends. In DNA form, the CDR3 reads TGTGCCATCAGTGCCACCGGGACACTCACCTACGAGCAGTACTTC. Its protein product is CAISATGTLTYEQYF.

This chain uses TRBV19 with TRBJ1-5; the D is unclear. Trimming removed 3 bases from V and 1 base from J, with 4 bases in between. This CDR3 has 13 amino acids. Germline V CDR1 and CDR2: LNHDA, SQIVND (reference sequence). Written as DNA, the CDR3 is TGTGCCAGTAGTATGGGGAGCAATCAGCCCCAGCATTTT. Translation: CASSMGSNQPQHF.

The chain has TRBV7-2 and TRBJ1-5; tentatively, D is TRBD1 (6 bases). V gave up 1 base and J gave up 4 bases, with 14 bases separating them. Germline V lookup: CDR1 SGHTA, CDR2 FQGNSA. The CDR3 has 16 residues. CDR3 amino acids: CASSLGTNRANQPQHF. CDR3 DNA sequence: TGTGCCAGCAGCTTAGGGACTAACAGGGCAAATCAGCCCCAGCATTTT.

The rearrangement uses TRBV6-5 and TRBJ2-7; the match to TRBD1 covers 7 bases. The V segment lost 0 bases and the J segment 0 bases; nucleotides outside the gene matches: 2. The CDR3 contains 15 residues. Germline V gene lookup returns CDR1 MNHEY and CDR2 SVGAGI. CDR3 DNA sequence: TGTGCCAGCAGTTACTCGGGACAGAGCTCCTACGAGCAGTACTTC. This gives the protein CASSYSGQSSYEQYF.

V and J are TRBV25-1 and TRBJ2-7; 12 bases agree with TRBD1. Germline CDR1 MGHDK, CDR2 SYGVNS. The J segment lost 6 bases and the V segment lost 6 bases, leaving 12 bases of the junction unmatched. The length of the CDR3 is 16 residues. The DNA for the CDR3 is TGTGCCAGCAGCGGGGCCCCGGGACAGGGGGCTCTCGAGCAGTACTTC. Residues: CASSGAPGQGALEQYF.

This chain connects TRBV6-5 to TRBJ1-6; TRBD1 agrees at 8 bases. This CDR3 contains 15 residues. The V gene's germline CDR1 is MNHEY and CDR2 SVGAGI. V was pared by 5 bases and J by 13 bases, with 13 bases of the junction left unmatched. The CDR3 DNA sequence: TGTGCCAGCAGTACCGGACAGGGCCAGGGGCGGCCCCTCCACTTT. It specifies CASSTGQGQGRPLHF.

The V and J genes are TRBV14 and TRBJ2-1; TRBD1 agrees at 8 bases. The CDR3 extends over 15 amino acids. The V gene's germline CDR1 is SGHDN and CDR2 FVKESK. Trimming at V came to 4 bases and at J to 2 bases, leaving 4 bases not matched to a gene. CDR3 nucleotides: TGTGCCAGCAGCCTCGAACAGGGGGCCTACAATGAGCAGTTCTTC. It encodes CASSLEQGAYNEQFF.

This clone appeared a single time. This rearrangement joins TRBV28 to TRBJ2-1, with TRBD1 matching 8 bases. This CDR3 has 16 amino acids. Germline trimming cut 5 bases from V and 1 base from J; bases unmatched to any gene: 7. Looked up from germline, CDR1 is MDHEN and CDR2 is SYDVKM. The CDR3 coding sequence is TGTGCCAGCAGTACTCCGGGGACAGGTTCCTACAATGAGCAGTTCTTC. Protein sequence: CASSTPGTGSYNEQFF. Combining the CDR3 with reference TRBV28 and TRBJ2-1 gives the whole variable domain DVKVTQSSRYLVKRTGEKVFLECVQDMDHENMFWYRQDPGLGLRLIYFSYDVKMKEKGDIPEGYSVSREKKERFSLILESASTNQTSMYLCASSTPGTGSYNEQFFGPGTRLTVL.